The clone carrying this T cell receptor (beta chain) has a count of ten or more. The record originates from a study of patients and donors after allogeneic stem cell transplantation. MiXCR, run by TCRdb on the RT-PCR reads, gives a single entry per CDR3 protein. Here the sample spans around 240,000 distinct CDR3 sequences, roughly an eighth being singletons. From germline, CDR1 is SGHRS and CDR2 YFSETQ. This CDR3 region has 15 residues. The V gene end was trimmed by 2 bases and the J gene end by 3 bases; junction bases not matched to a gene: 5. The receptor was derived from a human donor who was either an allogeneic HSCT recipient or a stem cell or donor lymphocyte infusion donor (not recorded which). It is not recorded whose cells these are; they may come from a transplant donor. J is TRBJ2-1 and V is TRBV5-1, with 7 positions matching TRBD1. Sequencing input: blood, either unsorted or a sorted T cell fraction (not recorded which). The CDR3 DNA reads as TGCGCCAGCAGCTTCCAGGGGGAGATCTACAATGAGCAGTTCTTC. Translating it yields CASSFQGEIYNEQFF.